These 17 T cell receptor beta chains share one sample of origin, sequenced in a study of blood T cell repertoires in COVID-19. Generated by immunoSEQ multiplex PCR, the TCRdb table keeps only in-frame clones and is missing some. Of over 40,000 clones in the sample, approximately 91% are singletons; the top ten hold about 29%. Sample: peripheral blood. Receptors were obtained from a human donor in a cohort sampled during active COVID-19.

In this sample, this clone turned up a few times. The chain couples TRBV6-2 or TRBV6-3 to TRBJ1-4; D remains unclear. The CDR3 totals 12 residues. The germline CDR1 and CDR2 sequences are MNHEY and SVGEGT. Trimming stripped 4 bases from V and 7 bases from J, with 7 bases between. CDR3 coding DNA: TGTGCCAGCAGTTTTTCGAGTGAAAAACTGTTTTTT. Translation gives CASSFSSEKLFF.

The chain links TRBV5-1 to TRBJ2-1, with 10 bases identical to TRBD2. CDR1 is SGHRS and CDR2 is YFSETQ in the germline V gene. This CDR3 is 13 amino acids long. Unmatched junction bases numbered 5, after V lost 4 bases and J lost 10 bases. The chain's CDR3 is CASSTLAGVEQFF. The CDR3 DNA follows: TGCGCCAGCAGCACTCTAGCGGGGGTAGAGCAGTTCTTC.

The genes are TRBV30 and TRBJ1-1; D remains unclear. Per germline, CDR1 GTSNPN and CDR2 SVGIG (reference sequence). The ends were cut back, 3 bases at V and 6 bases at J, with 14 bases in the middle. The CDR3 covers 13 residues. The CDR3 is CAWSPFVESEAFF. The CDR3 nucleotides read TGTGCCTGGAGCCCGTTTGTGGAGTCTGAAGCTTTCTTT.

The chain combines TRBV4-1 with TRBJ1-6, with 10 bases fitting TRBD1. Losses at the gene ends were 1 base for V and 7 bases for J; bases not matched to a gene: 4. The CDR3 has 16 amino acids. Germline assignment: CDR1 MGHRA and CDR2 YSYEKL. CDR3 protein: CASSQGTGGKNSPLHF. The CDR3 region has the DNA TGCGCCAGCAGCCAAGGGACAGGGGGGAAAAATTCACCCCTCCACTTT.

The genes are TRBV19 and TRBJ1-2; 9 bases are shared with TRBD1. J gave up 7 bases and V 4 bases, and 4 bases lay outside the gene matches. CDR1 is LNHDA, CDR2 SQIVND, per germline (reference sequence). The CDR3 extends over 13 amino acids. DNA for the CDR3: TGTGCCAGTAGTAGGGGACAGGGAGTTGGCTACACCTTC. This translates into CASSRGQGVGYTF. Full variable domain (rest looked up from reference TRBV19 and TRBJ1-2): DGGITQSPKYLFRKEGQNVTLSCEQNLNHDAMYWYRQDPGQGLRLIYYSQIVNDFQKGDIAEGYSVSREKKESFPLTVTSAQKNPTAFYLCASSRGQGVGYTFGSGTRLTVV.

The V gene is TRBV18, the J gene TRBJ1-4; perhaps TRBD1 as D (6 bases). Germline loops: CDR1 KGHSH, CDR2 LQKENI. This CDR3 has 14 amino acids. V lost 0 bases and J 8 bases, leaving 10 bases between the germline ends. The CDR3 is CASSPPDSKEKLFF. The CDR3 nucleotides are TGTGCCAGCTCACCACCGGACAGTAAGGAAAAACTGTTTTTT.

J is TRBJ2-5 and V is TRBV30; 8 nucleotides line up with TRBD1. The CDR3 loop spans 15 amino acids. Germline V gene data show CDR1 as GTSNPN and CDR2 as SVGIG (reference sequence). The trim removed 0 bases at V and 4 bases at J, leaving 7 bases unmatched. CDR3 DNA sequence: TGTGCCTGGAGTGTAGGGTGGACAGGGAGAGAGACCCAGTACTTC. This translates into CAWSVGWTGRETQYF.

The chain couples TRBV25-1 to TRBJ2-1; 8 bases match TRBD1. V lost 6 bases to trimming and J lost 8 bases; unmatched junction nucleotides: 15. Germline V CDR1 and CDR2: MGHDK, SYGVNS. The CDR3 is made up of 16 amino acids. The CDR3 coding sequence is TGTGCCAGCAGGGCCGATATTGGACAGGGAGACGATGAGCAGTTCTTC. Amino acid sequence: CASRADIGQGDDEQFF.

The genes are TRBV27 and TRBJ2-1, with 9 bases that match TRBD2. CDR1 and CDR2 (germline): MNHEY, SMNVEV (reference sequence). CDR3 length: 14 residues. The J segment lost 3 bases and the V segment lost 6 bases, leaving 3 bases of the junction unmatched. DNA of the CDR3: TGTGCCAGCAGGATAGCGGGGGACTACAATGAGCAGTTCTTC. Its protein is CASRIAGDYNEQFF.

The rearrangement joins TRBV18 to TRBJ2-5; TRBD2 matches 10 bases. Trimming at V came to 3 bases and at J to 1 base, leaving 5 bases not matched to a gene. The length of the CDR3 is 16 residues. Germline V gene sequence: CDR1 KGHSH, CDR2 LQKENI. The CDR3 nucleotides read TGTGCCAGCTCACCCACTCTAGCGGGGGTCCAAGAGACCCAGTACTTC. As protein: CASSPTLAGVQETQYF.

The chain recombines TRBV5-5 with TRBJ1-5, with 9 bases identical to TRBD1. The CDR3 loop spans 16 amino acids. CDR1 is SGHKS, CDR2 YYEKEE, per germline (reference sequence). With V trimmed by 4 bases and J by 0 bases, 5 bases remained unmatched. The CDR3 DNA sequence: TGTGCCAGCAGCCGAACAGGGGGCTATAGCAATCAGCCCCAGCATTTT. The encoded protein is CASSRTGGYSNQPQHF.

The chain carries TRBV19 and TRBJ2-2; 9 nucleotides line up with TRBD2. The germline V gene has CDR1 LNHDA and CDR2 SQIVND (reference sequence). The CDR3 contains 17 residues. V dropped 5 bases and J dropped 4; count of bases not matched to a gene: 11. Here the CDR3 DNA reads TGTGCCAGTAGTGCCGGGGCGGGAGGGCGTAGCACCGGGGAGCTGTTTTTT. This translates into CASSAGAGGRSTGELFF.

The rearrangement uses TRBV4-1 and TRBJ1-5, with 12 bases fitting TRBD1. With 0 bases clipped from V and 7 bases from J, the junction kept 16 bases outside the gene matches. Germline lookup yields CDR1 MGHRA and CDR2 YSYEKL. The CDR3 has 20 amino acids. CDR3 bases: TGCGCCAGCAGCCAAGATGAGGGTTCCTGGGGGACAGGGGGCGGACAGCCCCAGCATTTT. It translates to CASSQDEGSWGTGGGQPQHF.

The genes are TRBV7-8 and TRBJ2-1, with TRBD2 matching 8 bases. Germline loops: CDR1 SGHVS, CDR2 FQNEAQ. After removal of 5 bases from V and 0 bases from J, the junction contained 9 bases not matched to a gene. The CDR3 is made up of 17 amino acids. The CDR3: CASSLDGGGPSYNEQFF. The CDR3 bases are TGTGCCAGCAGCCTAGATGGCGGGGGGCCCTCCTACAATGAGCAGTTCTTC.

The rearrangement uses TRBV5-6 and TRBJ2-5; TRBD1 agrees at 7 bases. Per germline, CDR1 SGHDT and CDR2 YYEEEE. V shed 1 base, J shed 4 bases, and the junction held 7 bases outside the gene matches. This CDR3 is 15 amino acids long. The CDR3 sequence: CASSLTQGNGETQYF. The CDR3 DNA reads as TGTGCCAGCAGCTTGACACAGGGGAATGGAGAGACCCAGTACTTC. The full variable domain, with the rest looked up from reference TRBV5-6 and TRBJ2-5, is DAGVTQSPTHLIKTRGQQVTLRCSPKSGHDTVSWYQQALGQGPQFIFQYYEEEERQRGNFPDRFSGHQFPNYSSELNVNALLLGDSALYLCASSLTQGNGETQYFGPGTRLLVL.

The DNA of the CDR3 is TGTGCCAGCAGCTTAGAGGGACTAGCTTCGGATACGCAGTATTTT. Protein: CASSLEGLASDTQYF. The chain couples TRBV7-2 to TRBJ2-3, with 9 positions matching TRBD2. This CDR3 comprises 15 residues. J lost 6 bases, V lost 1 base, and 5 bases had no gene match. Germline CDR1 SGHTA, CDR2 FQGNSA. The whole variable domain, filled in from reference TRBV7-2 and TRBJ2-3, reads GAGVSQSPSNKVTEKGKDVELRCDPISGHTALYWYRQSLGQGLEFLIYFQGNSAPDKSGLPSDRFSAERTGGSVSTLTIQRTQQEDSAVYLCASSLEGLASDTQYFGPGTRLTVL.

The chain recombines TRBV11-2 with TRBJ1-1, with a weak D call TRBD1 (6 bases). Trimming removed 1 base from V and 4 bases from J, with 25 bases in between. This CDR3 is 19 amino acids long. Per the germline V gene, CDR1 is SGHAT and CDR2 is FQNNGV. CDR3 coding DNA: TGTGCCAGCAGCTTAGGTCAGGGGACTAAGTTAGTACGTTCCACTGAAGCTTTCTTT. Protein product: CASSLGQGTKLVRSTEAFF.